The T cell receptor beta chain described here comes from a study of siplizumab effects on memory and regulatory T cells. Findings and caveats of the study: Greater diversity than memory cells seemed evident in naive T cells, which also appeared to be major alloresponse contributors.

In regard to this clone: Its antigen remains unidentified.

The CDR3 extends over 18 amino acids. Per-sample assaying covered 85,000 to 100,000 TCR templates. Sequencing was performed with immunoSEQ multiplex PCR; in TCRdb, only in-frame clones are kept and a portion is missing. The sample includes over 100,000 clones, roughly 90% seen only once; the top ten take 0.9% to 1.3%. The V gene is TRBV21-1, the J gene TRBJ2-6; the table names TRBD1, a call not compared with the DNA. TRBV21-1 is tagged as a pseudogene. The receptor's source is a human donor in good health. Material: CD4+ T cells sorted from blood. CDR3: CASGHRQGRITGANVLTF. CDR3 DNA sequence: TGTGCCAGCGGACACAGGCAGGGTCGCATCACTGGGGCCAACGTCCTGACTTTC.